This T cell receptor beta chain derives from a study of graft-versus-host responses after intestinal transplantation listed by TCRdb under 2021. Study-level background: Recipients received multivisceral, liver-intestinal, or isolated intestinal transplants. Anti-thymocyte globulin induction was given to all recipients, followed by maintenance tacrolimus and steroids for around three years. After intestinal transplantation, graft-versus-host and host-versus-graft alloreactive T cell clones were followed in the graft, circulation and bone marrow using bulk TCR-beta CDR3 sequencing. Alloreactive clones were identified by sequencing pre-transplant mixed lymphocyte reaction products and comparing them with unstimulated pre-transplant donor and recipient T cells. Of the 20 to 30 intestinal transplant recipients enrolled in the cohort, one of whom was a retransplant, 3 patients without pretransplant specimens were excluded. A peak of at least 4% donor T cells among recipient peripheral blood mononuclear cells was the definition used for donor T cell macrochimerism. Rather than being sequenced by the commercial service, samples from a few later patients were sequenced in-house on an Illumina MiSeq and processed with MiXCR.

Results the study describes overall, beyond this receptor: GvH clones turned up in recipient bone marrow, with some appearing earlier in ileal mucosa or blood, a pattern consistent with an intestinal mucosal origin. Early after transplant, peak levels of circulating GvH clones were associated with declines in HvG clones. High GvH to HvG T cell clonal ratios were observed in the allografts of patients with donor T cell macrochimerism. The conclusions were limited by the relatively low number and heterogeneity of the intestinal transplant patients.

Library generation was performed with the immunoSEQ multiplex PCR assay. For most patients, high-throughput TCR-beta CDR3 sequencing of genomic DNA was performed by Adaptive Biotechnologies. The authors' pipeline ran thus. Adaptive's ImmunoSEQ software was the source of the TCR sequencing data for about 17 patients, while three other patients were processed with MiXCR and VDJtools. Because the origin of CDR3 nucleotide sequences shared between donor and recipient could not be assigned, those sequences were removed. To count as alloreactive, a clone needed at least 2-fold expansion over unstimulated cells and a minimum CFSE-low frequency of 0.002% (template counts) or 0.001% (read counts). Clones were considered mappable if detected in sequenced pre-transplant spleen, lymph node, or MLR CFSE-low populations of the donor or recipient. Cumulative frequency of alloreactive clones was calculated as a percentage of all sequences weighted by copy number. The source is immuneACCESS, and TCRdb retained only in-frame sequences with V and J called. Part of the clones is not carried over; for the studies checked, unresolved V genes explain less than half of this, and the remainder is unexplained. V, J and clone size reflect that table, while D and trimming were determined from the DNA. This sample lists about 100,000 clones; around nine tenths were detected once. About 16% of the sample lies in the top ten.

CDR3 length: 11 amino acids, cysteine to phenylalanine. Here the CDR3 DNA is all that survives: 33 bases in frame from base 1. CDR1 and CDR2 are read off the germline V gene as MGHRA and YSYEKL. V sheds 8 bases and J sheds 4 bases, leaving 6 bases between their ends. In the first month after transplant, blood samples were collected up to 4 times, and after that at least monthly when available. Remarks on this clone: Its antigen is currently not known. The sample holds no much larger clone one base away, and base qualities are not on file.

The starting material was PBMCs, obtained approximately 420 days after intestinal transplant. The receptor was isolated from a human patient who received an intestinal transplant, so some T cells may come from the graft donor. The receptor chain draws on TRBV4-1 and TRBJ1-3, with the D gene not clear enough to name. The base sequence is TGCGCCAGCCGATACGGAAACACCATATATTTT. Its product reads: CASRYGNTIYF.